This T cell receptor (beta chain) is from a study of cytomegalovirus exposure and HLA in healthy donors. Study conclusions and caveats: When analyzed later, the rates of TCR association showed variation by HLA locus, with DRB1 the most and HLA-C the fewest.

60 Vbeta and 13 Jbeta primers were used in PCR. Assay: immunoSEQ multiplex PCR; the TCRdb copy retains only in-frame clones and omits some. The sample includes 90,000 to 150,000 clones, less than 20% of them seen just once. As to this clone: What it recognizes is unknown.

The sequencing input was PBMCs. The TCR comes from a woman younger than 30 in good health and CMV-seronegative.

The CDR3 nucleotides read TGTGCCAGCACCCGGGGGACTAGCGGGGGGCCCTTATACGAGCAGTACTTC. This gives the protein CASTRGTSGGPLYEQYF. This chain connects TRBV28 to TRBJ2-7; 15 bases map to TRBD2. Looked up from germline, CDR1 is MDHEN and CDR2 is SYDVKM. This CDR3 spans 17 amino acids. V gave up 7 bases and J gave up 4 bases; unmatched junction bases: 11.